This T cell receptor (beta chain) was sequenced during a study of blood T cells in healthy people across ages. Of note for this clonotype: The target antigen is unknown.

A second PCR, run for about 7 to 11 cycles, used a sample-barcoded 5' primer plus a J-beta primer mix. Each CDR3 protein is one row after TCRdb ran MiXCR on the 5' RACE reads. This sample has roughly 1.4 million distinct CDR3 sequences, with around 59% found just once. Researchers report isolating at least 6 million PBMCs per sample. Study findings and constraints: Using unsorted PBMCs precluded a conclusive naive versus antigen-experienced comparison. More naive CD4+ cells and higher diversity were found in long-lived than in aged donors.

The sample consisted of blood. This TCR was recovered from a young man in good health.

The CDR3 region is CASSLDTAYYGYTF. In DNA, the CDR3 is TGTGCCAGCAGCTTAGATACAGCTTACTATGGCTACACCTTC. This sequence joins TRBV7-9 and TRBJ1-2, with no clear D. V was clipped by 1 base and J by 3 bases, with 9 bases between them. Germline values: CDR1 SEHNR, CDR2 FQNEAQ (reference sequence). The CDR3 consists of 14 residues.